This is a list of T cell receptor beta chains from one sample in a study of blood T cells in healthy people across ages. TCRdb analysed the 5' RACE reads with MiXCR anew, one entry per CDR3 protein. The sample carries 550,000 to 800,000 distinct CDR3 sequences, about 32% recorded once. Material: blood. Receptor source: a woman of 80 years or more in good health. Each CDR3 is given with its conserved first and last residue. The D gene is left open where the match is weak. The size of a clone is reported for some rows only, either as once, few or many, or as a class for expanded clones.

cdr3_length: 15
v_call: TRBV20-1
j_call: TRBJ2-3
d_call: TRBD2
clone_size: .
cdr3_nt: TGCAGTGCTAGAGCAGCTAGCGGGGGACGGGATATGCAGTATTTT
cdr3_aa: CSARAASGGRDMQYF

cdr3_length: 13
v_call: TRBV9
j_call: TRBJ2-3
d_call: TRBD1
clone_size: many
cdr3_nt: TGTGCCAGCAGCCAGACAGGGGCAGATACGCAGTATTTT
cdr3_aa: CASSQTGADTQYF

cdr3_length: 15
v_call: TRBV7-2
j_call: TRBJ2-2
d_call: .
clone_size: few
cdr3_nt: TGTGCCAGCAGGCGTAGCCAGGGGAACACCGGGGAGCTGTTTTTT
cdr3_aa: CASRRSQGNTGELFF

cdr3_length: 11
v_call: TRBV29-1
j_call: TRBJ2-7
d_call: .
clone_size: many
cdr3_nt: TGCAGCGTGGTATCTTACAACGAGCAGTACTTC
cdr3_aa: CSVVSYNEQYF

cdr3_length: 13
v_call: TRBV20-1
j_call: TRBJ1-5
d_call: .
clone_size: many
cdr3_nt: TGCAGTGCTAGCCAGGGGATCAATCAGCCCCAGCATTTT
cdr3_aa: CSASQGINQPQHF

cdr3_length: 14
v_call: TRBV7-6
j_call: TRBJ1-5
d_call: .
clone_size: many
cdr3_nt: TGTGCCAGCAGCCAAGGGGGTAGCAATCAGCCCCAGCATTTT
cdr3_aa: CASSQGGSNQPQHF

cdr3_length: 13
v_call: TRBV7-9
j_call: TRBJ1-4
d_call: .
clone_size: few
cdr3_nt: TGTGCCAGCAGCCTCGGGACGCGAGAAAAACTGTTTTTT
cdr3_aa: CASSLGTREKLFF

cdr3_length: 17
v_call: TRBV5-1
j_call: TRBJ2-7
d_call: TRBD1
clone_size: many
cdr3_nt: TGCGCCAGCAGCTTACGACAGGGGAGACCTAGCTCCTACGAGCAGTACTTC
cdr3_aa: CASSLRQGRPSSYEQYF

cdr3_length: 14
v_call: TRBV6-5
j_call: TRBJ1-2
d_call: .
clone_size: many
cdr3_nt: TGTGCCAGTTCCCGGGGGGGCGCGGACTATGGCTACACCTTC
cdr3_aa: CASSRGGADYGYTF

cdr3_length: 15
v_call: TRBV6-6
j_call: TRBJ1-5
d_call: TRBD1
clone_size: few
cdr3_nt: TGTGCCAGCAATTCAGGGGGGGGTCGAAATCAGCCCCAGCATTTT
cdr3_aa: CASNSGGGRNQPQHF

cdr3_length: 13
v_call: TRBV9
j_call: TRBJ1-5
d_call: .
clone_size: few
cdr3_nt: TGTGCCAGCAGCGTAGAGGAGGGTCAGCCCCAGCATTTT
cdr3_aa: CASSVEEGQPQHF

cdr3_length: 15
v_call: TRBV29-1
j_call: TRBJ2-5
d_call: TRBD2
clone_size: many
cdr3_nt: TGCAGCGTTGATTCCCTAGCGGGGTTCCAAGAGACCCAGTACTTC
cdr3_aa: CSVDSLAGFQETQYF

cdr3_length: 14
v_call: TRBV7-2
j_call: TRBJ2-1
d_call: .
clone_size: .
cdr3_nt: TGTGCCAGCGGTTCCTCGGCAGGTTACAATGAGCAGTTCTTC
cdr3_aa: CASGSSAGYNEQFF

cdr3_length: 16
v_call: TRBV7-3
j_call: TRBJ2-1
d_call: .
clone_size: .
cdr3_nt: TGTGCCAGCAGCCCAAGGGGGGGCCGAAACAGGAACGAGCAGTTCTTC
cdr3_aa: CASSPRGGRNRNEQFF

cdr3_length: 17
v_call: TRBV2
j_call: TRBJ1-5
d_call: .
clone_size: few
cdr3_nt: TGTGCCAGCAGTGAAGGGCCCTCACGAAATAGCAATCAGCCCCAGCATTTT
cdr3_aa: CASSEGPSRNSNQPQHF

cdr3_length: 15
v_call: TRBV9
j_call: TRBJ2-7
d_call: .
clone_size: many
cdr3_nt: TGTGCCAGCAGCTTAACTATGGGGGGAAAAGGCGAGCAGTACTTC
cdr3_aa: CASSLTMGGKGEQYF